A single sample gave rise to the 7 T cell receptor beta chains below, sequenced in a study of blood T cell repertoires in COVID-19. Measured with immunoSEQ multiplex PCR; TCRdb has only the in-frame clones, and not every one. The sample carries roughly 200,000 clones, approximately 91% recorded once. Specimen: peripheral blood. These receptors all stem from a man aged 50-59 years with COVID-19, enrolled during active disease.

The V call is TRBV5-6, the J call TRBJ2-7; the match to TRBD2 covers 9 bases. The CDR3 totals 16 residues. Germline values: CDR1 SGHDT, CDR2 YYEEEE. V gave up 7 bases and J gave up 0 bases; unmatched junction bases: 11. CDR3 protein: CASATTAGGPSYEQYF. As DNA, the CDR3 is TGTGCCAGCGCAACCACAGCGGGAGGCCCCTCCTACGAGCAGTACTTC.

V is TRBV7-6 and J is TRBJ2-6, with D possibly TRBD1 on 7 matching bases. The CDR3 loop spans 19 amino acids. The V and J ends lost 4 bases and 0 bases respectively, with 19 bases between them. From germline, CDR1 is SGHVS and CDR2 FNYEAQ. CDR3 bases: TGTGCCAGCAGCTCAGCCCTGGGGCAGGGGGGCTCTGGGGCCAACGTCCTGACTTTC. Translated: CASSSALGQGGSGANVLTF.

The gene calls are TRBV27 and TRBJ2-7; 13 bases are shared with TRBD2. Germline lookup yields CDR1 MNHEY and CDR2 SMNVEV (reference sequence). Trimming cost V 2 bases and J 2 bases; bases outside gene matches: 12. The CDR3 spans 19 residues. The CDR3 region is CASSLRGTSGATDPYEQYF. The CDR3 DNA reads as TGTGCCAGCAGTTTACGCGGGACTAGCGGGGCGACGGACCCCTACGAGCAGTACTTC.

The V call is TRBV7-9, the J call TRBJ1-1; D is perhaps TRBD1 (5 bases). The V and J ends lost 5 bases and 1 base respectively, with 20 bases between them. This CDR3 has 17 amino acids. Germline CDR1 is SEHNR and CDR2 is FQNEAQ (reference sequence). The CDR3 sequence is CASSLDWTIGRNTEAFF. The CDR3 region has the DNA TGTGCCAGCAGCCTAGATTGGACAATCGGGCGGAACACTGAAGCTTTCTTT.

The chain joins TRBV18 to TRBJ2-1; D may be TRBD2 (6 bases). Germline CDR1 KGHSH, CDR2 LQKENI. The CDR3 totals 14 residues. Trimming took off 1 base at V and 4 bases at J, with 8 bases between the two ends. In DNA, the CDR3 is TGTGCCAGCTCACCACTAGCGGAATACAATGAGCAGTTCTTC. The encoded protein is CASSPLAEYNEQFF.

This clone was counted between two and nine times. J is TRBJ2-7 and V is TRBV19, with 13 bases aligning to TRBD2. Losses at the gene ends were 6 bases for V and 3 bases for J; bases not matched to a gene: 11. Germline-derived CDR1 and CDR2 are LNHDA and SQIVND (reference sequence). This CDR3 has 17 amino acids. This chain's CDR3 is CASSKGLAGINYYEQYF. The CDR3 nucleotides are TGTGCCAGTAGCAAGGGACTAGCGGGGATAAATTACTACGAGCAGTACTTC.

This chain uses TRBV14 with TRBJ1-2; 9 bases agree with TRBD1. This CDR3 region has 15 residues. Germline V lookup: CDR1 SGHDN, CDR2 FVKESK. V was pared by 0 bases and J by 9 bases, with 8 bases of the junction left unmatched. CDR3 protein: CASSQDMGTGLSYTF. The CDR3 nucleotides read TGTGCCAGCAGCCAAGATATGGGGACAGGGTTGAGCTACACCTTC.